One sample yielded the 10 T cell receptor beta chains listed below, sequenced in a study of blood T cell repertoires in COVID-19. Libraries were prepared by immunoSEQ multiplex PCR; TCRdb keeps only in-frame clonotypes and omits some of them. The profile shows some 200,000 clones, roughly four fifths of them singletons. Sequenced input: peripheral blood. The receptors come from a woman between 35 and 50 years old with COVID-19, enrolled during active disease.

This clone was observed once. The V gene is TRBV27, the J gene TRBJ1-5; TRBD1 is a possible D gene (6 bases). The CDR3 is made up of 15 amino acids. Germline values: CDR1 MNHEY, CDR2 SMNVEV (reference sequence). V was cut by 3 bases and J by 4 bases, with 13 bases left in between. DNA for the CDR3: TGTGCCAGCAGTTTGATCGGGACATCGAATCAGCCCCAGCATTTT. Residues: CASSLIGTSNQPQHF.

The rearrangement joins TRBV6-5 to TRBJ2-3; 10 bases align to TRBD1. CDR3 length: 14 amino acids. Unmatched junction bases numbered 12, after V lost 10 bases and J lost 8 bases. Germline V gene data show CDR1 as MNHEY and CDR2 as SVGAGI. CDR3 sequence (DNA): TGTGCCATCTACCCGGGACAGGGGTCGCGTACGCAGTATTTT. This encodes CAIYPGQGSRTQYF.

The rearrangement joins TRBV6-5 to TRBJ1-4; the D is unclear. The length of the CDR3 is 13 residues. Germline-derived CDR1 and CDR2 are MNHEY and SVGAGI. V was clipped by 6 bases and J by 5 bases, with 10 bases between them. CDR3 DNA sequence: TGTGCCAGCAGGGCGACGGGGAATGAAAAACTGTTTTTT. Translated: CASRATGNEKLFF.

The gene calls are TRBV28 and TRBJ2-1; 9 nucleotides line up with TRBD2. Germline CDR1 reads MDHEN; CDR2 reads SYDVKM. There are 14 residues in the CDR3. J was trimmed by 5 bases and V by 9 bases; bases with no gene match: 8. CDR3 coding DNA: TGTGCCAGTCAGCTAGCGGGATTAGACAATGAGCAGTTCTTC. It yields the protein CASQLAGLDNEQFF.

V gene TRBV19 combines with J gene TRBJ2-1, with 8 bases aligning to TRBD2. The CDR3 contains 16 residues. Looked up from germline, CDR1 is LNHDA and CDR2 is SQIVND (reference sequence). The junction had 13 bases not matched to a gene; V was cut back by 3 bases and J by 9 bases. CDR3 residues: CASSMGWAGGGSEQFF. The CDR3 region has the DNA TGTGCCAGTAGTATGGGTTGGGCGGGAGGTGGTAGTGAGCAGTTCTTC.

The chain uses TRBV7-3 and TRBJ2-3; D uncertain. Germline V gene sequence: CDR1 SGHTA, CDR2 FQGTGA. The CDR3 loop spans 15 amino acids. Trimming shortened V by 5 bases and J by 4 bases, and 16 bases separated the two germline ends. CDR3 nucleotides: TGTGCCAGCAGCCCTACCGTGGCCAGGTCAGATACGCAGTATTTT. This gives the protein CASSPTVARSDTQYF.

As to this clone: One end of the junction does not line up with germline, which may come from a read error. The genes are TRBV25-1 and TRBJ2-7; perhaps TRBD2 as D (6 bases). CDR3 size: 15 residues. Germline V CDR1 and CDR2: MGHDK, SYGVNS. The CDR3 loop is CASSDPTSSAYERYF. The CDR3 nucleotides read TGTGCCAGCAGTGACCCGACTTCTAGCGCTTACGAGCGGTACTTC.

V usage is TRBV2 and J usage is TRBJ1-3, with TRBD1 identical over 9 bases. Germline V lookup: CDR1 SNHLY, CDR2 FYNNEI. The CDR3 runs to 14 residues. The V and J ends lost 8 bases and 6 bases, in that order; junction bases with no gene match: 8. This CDR3 reads CASGITGGENTIYF. The DNA of the CDR3 is TGTGCCAGCGGAATTACAGGGGGCGAAAACACCATATATTTT.

The rearrangement joins TRBV4-1 to TRBJ2-2; weak D call: TRBD2 (7 bases). The ends were cut back, 1 base at V and 7 bases at J, with 16 bases in the middle. The CDR3 loop spans 16 amino acids. Per germline, CDR1 MGHRA and CDR2 YSYEKL. CDR3 sequence (DNA): TGCGCCAGCAGCCAAGCCCCTGGGGGGGCGTTCGGGGAGCTGTTTTTT. Its protein product is CASSQAPGGAFGELFF.

The count of this clone is one. The chain is built from TRBV27 and TRBJ2-1; TRBD2 might be the D (6 bases). Germline V lookup: CDR1 MNHEY, CDR2 SMNVEV (reference sequence). With 0 bases removed from V and 5 bases from J, the gap between germline ends came to 8 bases. The length of the CDR3 is 14 residues. CDR3 nucleotides: TGTGCCAGCAGTTTATCGGGGGGACACAATGAGCAGTTCTTC. Its translation: CASSLSGGHNEQFF.